A single sample gave rise to the 26 T cell receptor beta chains below, sequenced in a study of cytomegalovirus exposure and HLA in healthy donors. With 60 Vbeta and 13 Jbeta primers, the PCR was carried out. Sequenced by immunoSEQ multiplex PCR; TCRdb stores in-frame clones only, minus some. The sample shows about 130,000 clones, approximately 17% of them seen only once. The specimen was PBMCs. These receptors were collected from a female donor in good health and CMV-seropositive.

This chain connects TRBV28 to TRBJ1-6; D ambiguous. The CDR3 consists of 14 residues. Germline V gene sequence: CDR1 MDHEN, CDR2 SYDVKM. The V gene lost 8 bases and the J gene lost 4 bases, with 12 bases spanning the gap. CDR3 sequence reads: CASVGSGYNSPLHF. CDR3 sequence (DNA): TGTGCCAGCGTAGGGTCGGGGTATAATTCACCCCTCCACTTT.

This clone has just a few counts. The rearrangement joins TRBV27 to TRBJ2-7, with 14 bases identical to TRBD2. Germline V gene data show CDR1 as MNHEY and CDR2 as SMNVEV (reference sequence). This CDR3 contains 15 residues. Losses at the gene ends were 6 bases for V and 4 bases for J; bases not matched to a gene: 5. CDR3 region: CASSPGTSGSYEQYF. In DNA, the CDR3 is TGTGCCAGCAGCCCCGGGACTAGCGGGAGTTACGAGCAGTACTTC.

The J gene is TRBJ2-1, the V gene TRBV5-1; TRBD1 is a possible D gene (5 bases). The germline V gene encodes CDR1 SGHRS and CDR2 YFSETQ. The length of the CDR3 is 20 residues. The V and J ends lost 4 bases and 0 bases respectively, with 26 bases between them. CDR3 sequence (DNA): TGCGCCAGCAGCCGCCGACAGAGTATTATGGGGCCTAGCTCCTACAATGAGCAGTTCTTC. Its translation is CASSRRQSIMGPSSYNEQFF.

This clone was counted only a few times. The chain links TRBV27 to TRBJ1-1; 7 positions match TRBD1. CDR1 and CDR2 (germline): MNHEY, SMNVEV (reference sequence). CDR3 length: 12 residues. The V gene end was trimmed by 3 bases and the J gene end by 7 bases; junction bases not matched to a gene: 2. Here the CDR3 reads CASSFPGGEAFF. The CDR3 DNA follows: TGTGCCAGCAGTTTTCCAGGGGGTGAAGCTTTCTTT.

Only a few counts were recorded for this clone. In DNA, the CDR3 is TGTGCCATCAAGCAGGGGAATCAGCCCCAGCATTTT. It specifies CAIKQGNQPQHF. This sequence joins TRBV10-3 and TRBJ1-5; maybe TRBD1 (6 bases). CDR3 size: 12 residues. The V end was cut by 7 bases, the J end by 4 bases, with 8 bases between. Germline CDR1 ENHRY, CDR2 SYGVKD.

J is TRBJ1-5 and V is TRBV28; D not resolved. The CDR3 has 15 amino acids. Trimming pared 6 bases from V and 6 bases from J, leaving 18 bases between. Germline V lookup: CDR1 MDHEN, CDR2 SYDVKM. This CDR3 reads CASRKETQGGQPQHF. In DNA, the CDR3 is TGTGCCAGCAGAAAGGAGACGCAAGGTGGTCAGCCCCAGCATTTT.

The chain joins TRBV5-6 to TRBJ1-5; D call uncertain. Germline V gives CDR1 SGHDT, CDR2 YYEEEE. The CDR3 spans 16 residues. V lost 4 bases and J lost 5, with 19 bases in between. The CDR3 DNA reads as TGTGCCAGCAGCCGCTTCGCGGGTACTTACGATCAGCCCCAGCATTTT. Translated: CASSRFAGTYDQPQHF. Based on the CDR3 plus reference TRBV5-6 and TRBJ1-5, the full variable domain is DAGVTQSPTHLIKTRGQQVTLRCSPKSGHDTVSWYQQALGQGPQFIFQYYEEEERQRGNFPDRFSGHQFPNYSSELNVNALLLGDSALYLCASSRFAGTYDQPQHFGDGTRLSIL.

V gene TRBV9 combines with J gene TRBJ2-1, with a weak D call TRBD2 (6 bases). V was cut by 0 bases and J by 3 bases, with 10 bases left in between. Germline-derived CDR1 and CDR2 are SGDLS and YYNGEE. The CDR3 is 15 residues long. The CDR3 nucleotides read TGTGCCAGCAGCGTAGCGGGGGACCTCTACAATGAGCAGTTCTTC. The encoded protein is CASSVAGDLYNEQFF.

This clone was seen only a few times. V usage is TRBV6-1 and J usage is TRBJ1-5; a possible D gene is TRBD1 (5 bases). Trimming shortened V by 7 bases and J by 4 bases, and 14 bases separated the two germline ends. The CDR3 is 14 residues long. CDR1 is MNHNS and CDR2 is SASEGT in the germline V gene. As DNA, the CDR3 is TGTGCCAGCATTCCCGGGGGAGGGAATCAGCCCCAGCATTTT. Amino acid sequence: CASIPGGGNQPQHF.

CDR3 region: CASSIHVPTYEQYF. CDR3 coding DNA: TGTGCCAGTAGTATTCACGTCCCTACCTACGAGCAGTACTTC. This rearrangement joins TRBV19 to TRBJ2-7; D remains ambiguous. The V gene lost 3 bases and the J gene lost 2 bases, with 11 bases spanning the gap. The germline CDR1 and CDR2 sequences are LNHDA and SQIVND (reference sequence). The CDR3 has 14 amino acids.

A few counts support this clone. The rearrangement links TRBV4-3 to TRBJ1-1; D call uncertain. Germline V CDR1 and CDR2: LGHNA, YSLEER. The CDR3 consists of 15 residues. Trimming removed 1 base from V and 0 bases from J, with 9 bases in between. In DNA, the CDR3 is TGCGCCAGCAGCCAAGTATACGGGGTGAACACTGAAGCTTTCTTT. It is translated as CASSQVYGVNTEAFF.

The sample holds a few counts of this clone. The genes are TRBV6-5 and TRBJ2-1; TRBD2 is a possible D gene (5 bases). The V and J ends lost 2 bases and 0 bases respectively, with 8 bases between them. The CDR3 consists of 15 residues. Germline CDR1 MNHEY, CDR2 SVGAGI. The CDR3 DNA follows: TGTGCCAGCAGTTACCTCCGGGGCTCCTACAATGAGCAGTTCTTC. Its protein product is CASSYLRGSYNEQFF.

The genes are TRBV18 and TRBJ1-1, with TRBD1 as a possible D gene (6 bases). The CDR3 length is 14 residues. CDR1 is KGHSH and CDR2 is LQKENI in the germline V gene. The V end lost 2 bases, the J end lost 6 bases, and 13 bases lay between the germline ends. The CDR3, as DNA: TGTGCCAGCTCACCAGGACAGCCCGGAGCTGAAGCTTTCTTT. Residues: CASSPGQPGAEAFF.

The chain carries TRBV2 and TRBJ1-3; tentative D call: TRBD1 (5 bases). V gave up 7 bases and J gave up 0 bases, with 10 bases separating them. The CDR3 is 14 amino acids. Germline assignment: CDR1 SNHLY and CDR2 FYNNEI. Written as DNA, the CDR3 is TGTGCCAGCACTTGGGACTACTCTGGAAACACCATATATTTT. Amino acids: CASTWDYSGNTIYF. Full variable domain (outside the CDR3, taken from reference TRBV2 and TRBJ1-3): EPEVTQTPSHQVTQMGQEVILRCVPISNHLYFYWYRQILGQKVEFLVSFYNNEISEKSEIFDDQFSVERPDGSNFTLKIRSTKLEDSAMYFCASTWDYSGNTIYFGEGSWLTVV.

The rearrangement links TRBV4-2 to TRBJ2-7; no definite D call. From germline, CDR1 is LGHNA and CDR2 YNFKEQ. The CDR3 sequence is 13 residues long. Between the trimmed V and J ends, which lost 1 base and 1 base, there was a span of 5 bases. Here the CDR3 DNA reads TGTGCCAGCAGCCAAGCGAGGTCCTACGAGCAGTACTTC. Translating gives CASSQARSYEQYF.

This clone was detected only a few times. Other nucleotide sequences in the sample specify the same CDR3. The rearrangement joins TRBV5-4 to TRBJ2-3, with TRBD2 matching over 11 bases. J was trimmed by 2 bases and V by 0 bases; bases with no gene match: 5. Germline lookup yields CDR1 SGHNT and CDR2 YYREEE (reference sequence). The CDR3 is made up of 17 amino acids. In DNA form, the CDR3 reads TGTGCCAGCAGCTTGGCCCTAGCGGGGGGTCTCACAGATACGCAGTATTTT. It encodes CASSLALAGGLTDTQYF.

This clone was observed a handful of times. This CDR3 is also generated by other DNA sequences in the sample. V and J are TRBV27 and TRBJ2-7; D unclear. V was clipped by 3 bases and J by 2 bases, with 8 bases between them. The CDR3 has 13 amino acids. Germline CDR1 is MNHEY and CDR2 is SMNVEV (reference sequence). CDR3 amino acids: CASSFGRTYEQYF. DNA for the CDR3: TGTGCCAGCAGTTTCGGCAGGACCTACGAGCAGTACTTC.

In DNA, the CDR3 is TGTGCCAGCAGCCAAGTACGGGGTGAACCTGAAGCTTTCTTT. Translation: CASSQVRGEPEAFF. J is TRBJ1-1 and V is TRBV4-2; D gene unclear. Germline V gives CDR1 LGHNA, CDR2 YNFKEQ. V was trimmed by 1 base and J by 6 bases, leaving 12 bases between them. The CDR3 has 14 amino acids.

This clone has only a few counts. The chain carries TRBV30 and TRBJ1-6, with 11 nucleotides matching TRBD1. The CDR3 is 14 amino acids. The J segment lost 4 bases and the V segment lost 5 bases, leaving 1 base of the junction unmatched. CDR1 and CDR2 (germline): GTSNPN, SVGIG (reference sequence). Here the CDR3 DNA reads TGTGCCTGGGGGGACAGGGGGTATAATTCACCCCTCCACTTT. It translates to CAWGDRGYNSPLHF.

V and J are TRBV7-9 and TRBJ2-7; 8 bases line up with TRBD1. V lost 5 bases and J lost 2; bases outside the gene matches: 8. Germline V gene lookup returns CDR1 SEHNR and CDR2 FQNEAQ (reference sequence). This CDR3 is built from 15 residues. The CDR3 reads CASSIQGAGTYEQYF. The CDR3 nucleotides read TGTGCCAGCAGCATCCAGGGGGCAGGGACCTACGAGCAGTACTTC.

This clone came up a few times. This chain uses TRBV29-1 with TRBJ2-3, with 7 bases fitting TRBD2. The V gene's germline CDR1 is SQVTM and CDR2 ANQGSEA. The CDR3 sequence is 13 residues long. Unmatched junction bases numbered 5, after V lost 4 bases and J lost 4 bases. CDR3 bases: TGCAGCGTTGTGGGAGGGGCACCAGATACGCAGTATTTT. Its protein is CSVVGGAPDTQYF.

The chain is built from TRBV30 and TRBJ2-3; 8 positions match TRBD2. Germline V gene sequence: CDR1 GTSNPN, CDR2 SVGIG (reference sequence). The CDR3 consists of 16 residues. The ends lost 2 bases at V and 6 bases at J; junction bases unmatched: 13. The CDR3 here is CAWSPGLGGTVDTQYF. The CDR3 bases are TGTGCCTGGAGTCCGGGACTAGGTGGAACTGTTGATACGCAGTATTTT.

The chain joins TRBV9 to TRBJ1-2, with D tentatively TRBD1 (5 bases). The CDR3 covers 16 residues. Germline V gene lookup returns CDR1 SGDLS and CDR2 YYNGEE. V dropped 4 bases and J dropped 4 bases, with 20 bases sitting between them. The CDR3 region is CASSSSGGSVAYGYTF. DNA for the CDR3: TGTGCCAGCAGCTCCAGTGGGGGGTCCGTCGCCTATGGCTACACCTTC.

The table lists this clone with a few counts. The genes are TRBV30 and TRBJ1-2, with 7 bases lining up with TRBD1. Germline V gene data show CDR1 as GTSNPN and CDR2 as SVGIG (reference sequence). The J segment lost 3 bases and the V segment lost 3 bases, leaving 4 bases of the junction unmatched. The CDR3 is made up of 13 amino acids. The chain's CDR3 is CAWRETGHYGYTF. The CDR3 DNA reads as TGTGCCTGGAGAGAGACAGGGCACTATGGCTACACCTTC.

The V gene is TRBV28, the J gene TRBJ2-3, with D perhaps matching TRBD1 (5 bases). This CDR3 has 12 residues. The V and J ends lost 7 bases and 4 bases respectively, with 9 bases between them. The germline gives CDR1 MDHEN, CDR2 SYDVKM. The CDR3: CASNEGADTQYF. The CDR3 coding sequence is TGTGCCAGCAACGAAGGGGCAGATACGCAGTATTTT. The complete variable domain, with remaining parts taken from reference TRBV28 and TRBJ2-3, reads DVKVTQSSRYLVKRTGEKVFLECVQDMDHENMFWYRQDPGLGLRLIYFSYDVKMKEKGDIPEGYSVSREKKERFSLILESASTNQTSMYLCASNEGADTQYFGPGTRLTVL.

This clone appeared a few times. This chain joins TRBV2 and TRBJ1-4; D remains unclear. V was pared by 5 bases and J by 7 bases, with 8 bases between. The CDR3 is 12 residues long. CDR1 and CDR2 from the germline V gene are SNHLY and FYNNEI. The CDR3 loop is CASSTQIEKLFF. The CDR3 nucleotides are TGTGCCAGCAGTACCCAGATTGAAAAACTGTTTTTT.